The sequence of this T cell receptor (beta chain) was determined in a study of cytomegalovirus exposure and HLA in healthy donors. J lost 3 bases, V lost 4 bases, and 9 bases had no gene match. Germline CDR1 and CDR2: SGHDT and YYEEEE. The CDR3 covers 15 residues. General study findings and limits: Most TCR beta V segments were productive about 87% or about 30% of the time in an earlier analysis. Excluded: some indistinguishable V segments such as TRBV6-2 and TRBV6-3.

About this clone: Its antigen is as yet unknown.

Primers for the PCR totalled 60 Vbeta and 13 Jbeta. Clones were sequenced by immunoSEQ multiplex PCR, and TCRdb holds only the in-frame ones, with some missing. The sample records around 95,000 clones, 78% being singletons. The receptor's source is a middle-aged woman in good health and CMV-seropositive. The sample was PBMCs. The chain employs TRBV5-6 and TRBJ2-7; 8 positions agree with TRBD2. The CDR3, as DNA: TGTGCCAGCAGCAGGAGAGGGACTAGTGTCTACGAGCAGTACTTC. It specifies CASSRRGTSVYEQYF.